This T cell receptor (beta chain) is drawn from a study of shared clonotypes between healthy human individuals. Findings and caveats of the study: Generation probabilities were higher for clonotypes shared across all four sorted-subset donors than for unshared ones. Naive subsets usually exceeded memory subsets in estimated richness.

Comments on this clone: Antigen: not known.

Germline CDR1 is MGHRA and CDR2 is YSYEKL. The CDR3 covers 17 residues. V trimming: 1 base; J trimming: 4 bases; junction bases outside the gene matches: 7. Healthy HIV-negative adults without recent acute infections or vaccinations served as donors. In the sorted-subset replicate PCRs, 200 ng DNA, 30,000 or so T cell genomes, was used. Profiling relied on immunoSEQ multiplex PCR, and the TCRdb table lists in-frame clones only, not all of them. The repertoire includes around 1.1 million clones, roughly 80% of them detected once, and roughly 0.9% sits in the top ten. The chain links TRBV4-1 to TRBJ1-3; TRBD1 matches at 10 bases. Input material: memory CD4+ T cells from PBMCs. Subset given: CD45RA-negative fraction. The TCR sequence derives from a young man in good health. Some clones in this sample may be carry-over from other donors' samples. CDR3 coding DNA: TGCGCCAGCAGCCAAGCCCCGGACAGGGGGTCCGGAAACACCATATATTTT. Translation gives CASSQAPDRGSGNTIYF.